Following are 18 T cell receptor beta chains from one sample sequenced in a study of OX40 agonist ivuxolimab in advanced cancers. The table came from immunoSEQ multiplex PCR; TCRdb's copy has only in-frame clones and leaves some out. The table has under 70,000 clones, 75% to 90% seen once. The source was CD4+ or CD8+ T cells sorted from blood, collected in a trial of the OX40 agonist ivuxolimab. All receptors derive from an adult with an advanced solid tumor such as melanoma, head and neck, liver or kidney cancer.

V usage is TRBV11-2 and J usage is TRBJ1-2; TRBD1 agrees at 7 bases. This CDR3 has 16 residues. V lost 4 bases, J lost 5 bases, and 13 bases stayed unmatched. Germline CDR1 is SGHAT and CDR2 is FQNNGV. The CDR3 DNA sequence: TGTGCCAGCAGCTACGATCGGGGACAGACCCTTTATGGCTACACCTTC. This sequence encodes CASSYDRGQTLYGYTF.

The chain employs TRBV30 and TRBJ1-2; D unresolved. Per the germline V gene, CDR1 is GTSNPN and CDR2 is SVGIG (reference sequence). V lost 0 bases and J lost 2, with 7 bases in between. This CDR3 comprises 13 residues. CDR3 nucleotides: TGTGCCTGGAGTGTACCCGAGAACTATGGCTACACCTTC. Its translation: CAWSVPENYGYTF.

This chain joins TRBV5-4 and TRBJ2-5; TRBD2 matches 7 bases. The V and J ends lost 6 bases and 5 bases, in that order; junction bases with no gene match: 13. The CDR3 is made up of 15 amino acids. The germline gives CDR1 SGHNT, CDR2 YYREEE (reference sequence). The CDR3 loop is CASTLWGGSRETQYF. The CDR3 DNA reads TGTGCCAGCACCCTCTGGGGCGGGAGTAGGGAGACCCAGTACTTC.

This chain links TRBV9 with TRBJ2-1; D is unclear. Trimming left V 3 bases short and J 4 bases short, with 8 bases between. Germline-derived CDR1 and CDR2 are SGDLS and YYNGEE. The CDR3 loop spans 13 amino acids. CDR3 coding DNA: TGTGCCAGCAGCGCCTCTAATTACAATGAGCAGTTCTTC. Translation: CASSASNYNEQFF.

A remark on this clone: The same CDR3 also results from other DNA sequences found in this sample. The CDR3 loop reads CASSLRGPNYGYTF. The CDR3 DNA reads TGTGCCAGCAGTCTCAGGGGGCCTAACTATGGCTACACCTTC. V usage is TRBV27 and J usage is TRBJ1-2, with TRBD1 identical over 8 bases. Germline assignment: CDR1 MNHEY and CDR2 SMNVEV (reference sequence). The CDR3 has 14 residues. Trimming took 5 bases from V and 0 from J; bases not matched to a gene: 2.

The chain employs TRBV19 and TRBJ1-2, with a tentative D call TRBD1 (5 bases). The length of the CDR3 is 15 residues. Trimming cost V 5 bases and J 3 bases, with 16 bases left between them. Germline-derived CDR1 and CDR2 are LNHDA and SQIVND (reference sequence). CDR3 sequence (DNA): TGTGCCAGTAGTGGAGTTACACAGGTCGACTATGGCTACACCTTC. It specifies CASSGVTQVDYGYTF.

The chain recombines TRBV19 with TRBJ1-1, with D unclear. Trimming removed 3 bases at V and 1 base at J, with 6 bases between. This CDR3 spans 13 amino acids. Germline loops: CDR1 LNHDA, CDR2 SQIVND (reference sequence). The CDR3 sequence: CASSISTNTEAFF. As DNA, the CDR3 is TGTGCCAGTAGTATCAGTACGAACACTGAAGCTTTCTTT.

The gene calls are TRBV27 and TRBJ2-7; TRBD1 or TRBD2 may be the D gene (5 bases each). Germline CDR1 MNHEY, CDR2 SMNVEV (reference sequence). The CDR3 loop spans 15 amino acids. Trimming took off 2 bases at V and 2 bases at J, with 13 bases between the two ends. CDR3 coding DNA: TGTGCCAGCAGTTTACGAGGGGCGCGTGCCTACGAGCAGTACTTC. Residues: CASSLRGARAYEQYF.

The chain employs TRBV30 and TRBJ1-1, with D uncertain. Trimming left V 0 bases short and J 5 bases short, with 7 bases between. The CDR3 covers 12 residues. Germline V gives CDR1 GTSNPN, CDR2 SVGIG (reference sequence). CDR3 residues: CAWSVLGTEAFF. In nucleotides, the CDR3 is TGTGCCTGGAGTGTACTTGGGACTGAAGCTTTCTTT.

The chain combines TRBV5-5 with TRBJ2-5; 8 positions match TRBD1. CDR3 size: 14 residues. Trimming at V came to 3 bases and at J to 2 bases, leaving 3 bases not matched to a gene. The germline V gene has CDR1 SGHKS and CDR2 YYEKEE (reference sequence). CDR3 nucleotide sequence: TGTGCCAGCAGCTGGGGGACAGGACAAGAGACCCAGTACTTC. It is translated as CASSWGTGQETQYF.

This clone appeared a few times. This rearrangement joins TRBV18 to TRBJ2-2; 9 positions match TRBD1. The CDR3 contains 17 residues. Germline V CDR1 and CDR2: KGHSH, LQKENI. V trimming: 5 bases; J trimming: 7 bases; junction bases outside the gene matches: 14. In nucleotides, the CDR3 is TGTGCCAGCTCATCGCTTACAGGGGGCTATGACGGCGGGGAGCTGTTTTTT. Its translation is CASSSLTGGYDGGELFF.

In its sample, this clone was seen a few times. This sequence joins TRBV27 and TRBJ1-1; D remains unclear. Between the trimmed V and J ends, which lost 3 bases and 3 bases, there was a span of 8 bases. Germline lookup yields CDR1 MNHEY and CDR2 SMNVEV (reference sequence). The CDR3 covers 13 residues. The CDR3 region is CASSLSLYTEAFF. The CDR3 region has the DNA TGTGCCAGCAGTTTGTCACTGTACACTGAAGCTTTCTTT.

The CDR3 nucleotides are TGCAGCGTCCAAGGACTAGCTCTCCCTACTAGCACAGATACGCAGTATTTT. Translation: CSVQGLALPTSTDTQYF. The V and J genes are TRBV29-1 and TRBJ2-3; 8 bases align to TRBD2. The CDR3 has 17 amino acids. Trimming took 6 bases from V and 0 from J; bases not matched to a gene: 14. Germline CDR1 SQVTM, CDR2 ANQGSEA.

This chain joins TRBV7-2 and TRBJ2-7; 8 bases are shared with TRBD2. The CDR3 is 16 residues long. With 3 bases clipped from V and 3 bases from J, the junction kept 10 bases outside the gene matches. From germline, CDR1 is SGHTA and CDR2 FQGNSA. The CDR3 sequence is CASSLDVAGGIYEQYF. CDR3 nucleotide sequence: TGTGCCAGCAGCTTGGATGTGGCGGGAGGCATCTACGAGCAGTACTTC.

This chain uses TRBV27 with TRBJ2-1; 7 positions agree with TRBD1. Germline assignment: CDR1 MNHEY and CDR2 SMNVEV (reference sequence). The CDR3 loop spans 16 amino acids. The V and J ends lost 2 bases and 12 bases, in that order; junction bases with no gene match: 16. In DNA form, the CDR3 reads TGTGCCAGCAGTTTAACCCCCGGGACAGTGTCTATAGGGCAGTTCTTC. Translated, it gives CASSLTPGTVSIGQFF.

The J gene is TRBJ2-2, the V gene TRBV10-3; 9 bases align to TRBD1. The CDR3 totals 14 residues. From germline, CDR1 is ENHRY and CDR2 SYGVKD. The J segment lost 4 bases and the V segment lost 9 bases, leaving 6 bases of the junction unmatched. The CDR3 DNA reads TGTGCCATAACAGGGGGCGCGGGCACCGGGGAGCTGTTTTTT. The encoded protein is CAITGGAGTGELFF.

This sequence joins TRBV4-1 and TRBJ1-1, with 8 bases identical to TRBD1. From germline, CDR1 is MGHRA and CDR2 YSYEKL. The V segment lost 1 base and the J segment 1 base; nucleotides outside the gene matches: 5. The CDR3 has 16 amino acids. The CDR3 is CASSQAQDRANTEAFF. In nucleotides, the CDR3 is TGCGCCAGCAGCCAAGCCCAGGACAGGGCGAACACTGAAGCTTTCTTT.

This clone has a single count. This CDR3 is CASSFLGAVTPETQYF. In DNA, the CDR3 is TGTGCCAGCAGCTTCCTTGGGGCGGTCACACCAGAGACCCAGTACTTC. The chain couples TRBV7-2 to TRBJ2-5; possible D gene TRBD1, 5 bases. The CDR3 sequence is 16 residues long. The V gene lost 3 bases and the J gene lost 4 bases, with 18 bases spanning the gap. Germline values: CDR1 SGHTA, CDR2 FQGNSA.